This is a list of T cell receptor beta chains from one sample in a study of cytomegalovirus exposure and HLA in healthy donors. Assay used: immunoSEQ multiplex PCR; TCRdb lists only in-frame clones, some missing. In the table there are approximately 150,000 clones, around 86% of which are singletons. Material for sequencing was PBMCs. The receptors derive from a male donor in good health and CMV-seronegative. CDR3s leave out the opening cysteine and the closing phenylalanine or tryptophan. Some rows have no size entry. The others give once, few or many, or a class for an expanded clone.

j_call,clone_size,v_call,cdr3_aa
TRBJ1-1,NA,TRBV9,ASIPLAGQAF
TRBJ1-3,once,TRBV7-2,ASSAAVSGNTIY
TRBJ1-1,NA,TRBV27,ASSLYRTKDTEAF
TRBJ1-1,few,TRBV27,ASSQGISEAF
TRBJ2-5,few,TRBV25-1,ASSERAGVQETQY
TRBJ1-1,NA,TRBV6-5,ASSQRQDYTEAF
TRBJ1-1,NA,TRBV11-3,ASSFGGTETEAF
TRBJ1-5,once,TRBV30,AWSRPGTGYSNQPQH
TRBJ2-5,once,TRBV27,ASSLISSGGLGETQY
TRBJ1-5,NA,TRBV19,ASSYQGTDNQPQH
TRBJ2-7,NA,TRBV30,AWRDRGRSYEQY
TRBJ2-1,NA,TRBV5-1,ASSFGRGGDNEQF
TRBJ2-2,NA,TRBV2,ASSSGTTNTGELF
TRBJ2-6,NA,TRBV28,ASSLHGSSGANVLT